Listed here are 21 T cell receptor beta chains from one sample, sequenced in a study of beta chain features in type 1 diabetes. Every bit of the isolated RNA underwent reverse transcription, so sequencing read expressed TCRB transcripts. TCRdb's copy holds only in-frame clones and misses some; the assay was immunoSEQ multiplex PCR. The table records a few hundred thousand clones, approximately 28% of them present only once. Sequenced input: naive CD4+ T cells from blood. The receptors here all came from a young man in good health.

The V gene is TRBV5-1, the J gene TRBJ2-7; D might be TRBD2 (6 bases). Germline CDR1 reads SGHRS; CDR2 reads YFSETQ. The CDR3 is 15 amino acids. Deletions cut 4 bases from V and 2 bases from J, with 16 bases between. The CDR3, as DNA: TGCGCCAGCAGCCTCACCGGAGGGCCCCCCTACGAGCAGTACTTC. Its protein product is CASSLTGGPPYEQYF.

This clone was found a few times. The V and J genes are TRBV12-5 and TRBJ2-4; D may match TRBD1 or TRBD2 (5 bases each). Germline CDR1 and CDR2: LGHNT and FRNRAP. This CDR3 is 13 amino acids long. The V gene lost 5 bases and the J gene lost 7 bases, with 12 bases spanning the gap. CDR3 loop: CASGPRGRNIQYF. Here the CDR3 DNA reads TGTGCTAGTGGTCCTCGGGGCCGGAACATTCAGTACTTC.

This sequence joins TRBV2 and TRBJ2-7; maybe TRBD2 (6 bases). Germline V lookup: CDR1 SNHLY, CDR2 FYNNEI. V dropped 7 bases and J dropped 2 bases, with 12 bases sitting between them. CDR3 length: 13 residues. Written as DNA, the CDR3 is TGTGCCAGCACGGAGGGGCGGACCTACGAGCAGTACTTC. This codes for CASTEGRTYEQYF.

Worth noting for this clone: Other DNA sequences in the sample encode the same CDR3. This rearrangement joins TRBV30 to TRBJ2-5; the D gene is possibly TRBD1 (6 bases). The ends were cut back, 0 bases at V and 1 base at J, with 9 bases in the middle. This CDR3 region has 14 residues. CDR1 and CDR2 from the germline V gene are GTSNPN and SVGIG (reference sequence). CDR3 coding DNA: TGTGCCTGGAGTGTGAAAGGGGGCCAAGAGACCCAGTACTTC. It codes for CAWSVKGGQETQYF.

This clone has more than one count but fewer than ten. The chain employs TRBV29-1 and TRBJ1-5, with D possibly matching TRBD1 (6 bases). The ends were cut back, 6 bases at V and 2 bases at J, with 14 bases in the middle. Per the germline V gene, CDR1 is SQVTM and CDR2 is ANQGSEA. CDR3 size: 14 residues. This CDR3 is CSVQQGGGNQPQHF. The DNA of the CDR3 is TGCAGCGTGCAACAGGGTGGTGGCAATCAGCCCCAGCATTTT.

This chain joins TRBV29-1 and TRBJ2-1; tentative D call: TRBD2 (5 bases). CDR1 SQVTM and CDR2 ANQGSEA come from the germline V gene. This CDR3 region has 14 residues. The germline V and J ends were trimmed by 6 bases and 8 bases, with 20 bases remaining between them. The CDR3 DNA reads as TGCAGCGTGCAAACTAGGCTAGCCACTGATGAGCAGTTCTTC. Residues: CSVQTRLATDEQFF.

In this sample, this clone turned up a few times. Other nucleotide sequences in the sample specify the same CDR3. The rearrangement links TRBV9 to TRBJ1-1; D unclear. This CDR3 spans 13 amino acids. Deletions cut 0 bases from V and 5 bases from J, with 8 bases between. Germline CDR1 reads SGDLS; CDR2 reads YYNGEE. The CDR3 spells CASSVGPGTEAFF. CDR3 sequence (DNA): TGTGCCAGCAGCGTAGGCCCAGGAACTGAAGCTTTCTTT. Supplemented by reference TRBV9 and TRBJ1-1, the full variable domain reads DSGVTQTPKHLITATGQRVTLRCSPRSGDLSVYWYQQSLDQGLQFLIQYYNGEERAKGNILERFSAQQFPDLHSELNLSSLELGDSALYFCASSVGPGTEAFFGQGTRLTVV.

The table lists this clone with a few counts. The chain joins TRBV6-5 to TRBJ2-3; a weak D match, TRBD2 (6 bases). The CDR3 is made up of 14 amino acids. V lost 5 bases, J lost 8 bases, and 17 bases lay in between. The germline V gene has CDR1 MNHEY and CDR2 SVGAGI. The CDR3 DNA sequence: TGTGCCAGCAGTCCCCTGGGGGGAGAGGCTACGCAGTATTTT. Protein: CASSPLGGEATQYF.

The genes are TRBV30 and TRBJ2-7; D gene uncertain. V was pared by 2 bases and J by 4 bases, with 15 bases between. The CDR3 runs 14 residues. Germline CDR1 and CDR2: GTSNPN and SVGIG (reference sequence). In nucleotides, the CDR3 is TGTGCCTGGAGTCTGGTGGGGATCCGATACGAGCAGTACTTC. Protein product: CAWSLVGIRYEQYF.

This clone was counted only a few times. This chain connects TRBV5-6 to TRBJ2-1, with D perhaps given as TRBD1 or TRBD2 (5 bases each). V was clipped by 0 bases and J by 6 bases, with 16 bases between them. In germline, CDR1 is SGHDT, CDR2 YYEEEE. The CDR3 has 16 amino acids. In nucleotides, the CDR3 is TGTGCCAGCAGCTTGGCGGGACGTGGGCGGTCCAATGAGCAGTTCTTC. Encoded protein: CASSLAGRGRSNEQFF.

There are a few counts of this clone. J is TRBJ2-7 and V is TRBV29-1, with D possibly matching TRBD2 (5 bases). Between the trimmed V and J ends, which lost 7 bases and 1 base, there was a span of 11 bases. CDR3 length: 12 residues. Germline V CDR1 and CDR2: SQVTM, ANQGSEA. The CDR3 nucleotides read TGCAGCGCCGTCGGGAATTCCTACGAGCAGTACTTC. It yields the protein CSAVGNSYEQYF.

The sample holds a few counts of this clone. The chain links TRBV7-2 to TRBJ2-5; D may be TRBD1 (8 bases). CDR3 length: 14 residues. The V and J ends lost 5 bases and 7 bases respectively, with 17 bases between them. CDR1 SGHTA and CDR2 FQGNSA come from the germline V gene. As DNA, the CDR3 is TGTGCCAGCAGCCCCCGGACAGGGAGGGTGACCCAGTACTTC. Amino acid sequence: CASSPRTGRVTQYF.

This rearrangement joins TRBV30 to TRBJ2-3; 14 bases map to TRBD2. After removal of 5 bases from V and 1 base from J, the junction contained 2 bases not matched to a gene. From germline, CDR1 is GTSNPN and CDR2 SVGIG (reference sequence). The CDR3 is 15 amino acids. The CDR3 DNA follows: TGTGCCTGGTGGGGACTAGCGGGAGGCACAGATACGCAGTATTTT. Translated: CAWWGLAGGTDTQYF.

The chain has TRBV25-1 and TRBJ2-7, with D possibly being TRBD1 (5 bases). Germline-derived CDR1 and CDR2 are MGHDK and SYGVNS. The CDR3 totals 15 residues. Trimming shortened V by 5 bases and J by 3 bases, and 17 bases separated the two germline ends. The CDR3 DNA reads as TGTGCCAGCAGTACTCGGCTAAGGGGTCTCTACGAGCAGTACTTC. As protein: CASSTRLRGLYEQYF.

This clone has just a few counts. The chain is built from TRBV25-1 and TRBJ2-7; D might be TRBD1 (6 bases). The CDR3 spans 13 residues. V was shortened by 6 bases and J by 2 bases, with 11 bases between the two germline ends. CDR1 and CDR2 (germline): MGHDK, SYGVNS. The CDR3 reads CASSVGDTYEQYF. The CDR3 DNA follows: TGTGCCAGCAGCGTCGGGGACACCTACGAGCAGTACTTC.

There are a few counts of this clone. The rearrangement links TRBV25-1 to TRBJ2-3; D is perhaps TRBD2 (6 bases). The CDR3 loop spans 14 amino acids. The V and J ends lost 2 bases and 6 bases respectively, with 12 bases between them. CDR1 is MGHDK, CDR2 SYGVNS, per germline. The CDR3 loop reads CASSEVGGDDTQYF. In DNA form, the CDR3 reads TGTGCCAGCAGTGAAGTAGGAGGGGACGATACGCAGTATTTT.

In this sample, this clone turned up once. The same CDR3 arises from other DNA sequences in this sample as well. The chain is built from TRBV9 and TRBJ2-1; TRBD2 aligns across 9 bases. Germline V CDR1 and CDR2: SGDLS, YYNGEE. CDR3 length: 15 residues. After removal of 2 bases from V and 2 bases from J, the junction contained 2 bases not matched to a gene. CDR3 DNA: TGTGCCAGCAGCGTTAGCGGGAGTACCTACAATGAGCAGTTCTTC. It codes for CASSVSGSTYNEQFF.

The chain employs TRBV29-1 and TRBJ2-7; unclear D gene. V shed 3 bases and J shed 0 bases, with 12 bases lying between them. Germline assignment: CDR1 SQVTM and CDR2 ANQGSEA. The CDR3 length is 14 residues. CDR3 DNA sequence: TGCAGCGTTGAGGTAACACCGGTCTCCTACGAGCAGTACTTC. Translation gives CSVEVTPVSYEQYF.

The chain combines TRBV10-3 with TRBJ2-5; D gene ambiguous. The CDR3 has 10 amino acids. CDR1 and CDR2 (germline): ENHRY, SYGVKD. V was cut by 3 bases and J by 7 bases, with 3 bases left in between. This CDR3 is CAISDGTQYF. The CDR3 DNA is TGTGCCATCAGTGATGGGACCCAGTACTTC.

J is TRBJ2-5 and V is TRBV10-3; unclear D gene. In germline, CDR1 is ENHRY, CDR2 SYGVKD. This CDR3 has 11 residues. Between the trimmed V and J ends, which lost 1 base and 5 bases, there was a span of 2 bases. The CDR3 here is CAISEWETQYF. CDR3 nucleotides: TGTGCCATCAGTGAGTGGGAGACCCAGTACTTC.

CDR3 nucleotides: TGTGCCAGCTGGACTAGCGGGAGGGTCGCGAACACCGGGGAGCTGTTTTTT. It translates to CASWTSGRVANTGELFF. The chain joins TRBV2 to TRBJ2-2; 15 nucleotides align to TRBD2. This CDR3 comprises 17 residues. CDR1 and CDR2 (germline): SNHLY, FYNNEI. The V segment lost 8 bases and the J segment 0 bases; nucleotides outside the gene matches: 4.